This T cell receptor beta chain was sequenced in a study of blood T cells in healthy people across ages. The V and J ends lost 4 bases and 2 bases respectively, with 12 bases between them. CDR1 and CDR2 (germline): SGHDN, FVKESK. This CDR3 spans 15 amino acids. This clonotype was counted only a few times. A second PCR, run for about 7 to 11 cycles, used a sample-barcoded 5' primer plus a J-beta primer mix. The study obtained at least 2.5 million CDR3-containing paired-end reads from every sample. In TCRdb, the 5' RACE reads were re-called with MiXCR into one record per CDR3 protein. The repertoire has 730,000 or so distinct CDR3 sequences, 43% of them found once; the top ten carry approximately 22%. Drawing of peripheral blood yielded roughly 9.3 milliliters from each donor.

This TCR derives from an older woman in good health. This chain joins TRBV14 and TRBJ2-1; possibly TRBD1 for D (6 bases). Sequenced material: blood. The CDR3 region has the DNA TGTGCCAGCAGCCTCAGGGGTTCCCCCTACAATGAGCAGTTCTTC. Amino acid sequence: CASSLRGSPYNEQFF.